Below, one T cell receptor (beta chain) is given with its context. The antigen is undetermined. The V and J ends lost 10 bases and 5 bases, in that order; junction bases with no gene match: 13. From germline, CDR1 is LNHDA and CDR2 SQIVND (reference sequence). The CDR3 consists of 15 residues. Researchers took RNA transcripts and amplified the TCR beta CDR3 regions from them. TCR CDR3 regions were first amplified by RT-PCR with HTBI primers. MiXCR was run by TCRdb on the multiplex PCR reads, yielding one entry per CDR3 protein. The sample has around 600,000 distinct CDR3 sequences, less than 20% seen once. Criteria for exclusion of patients were uncontrolled infection, other autoimmune disease, pregnancy or lactation. From roughly 10 ml of fresh peripheral blood, PBMCs were isolated. These data come from a study of T cells in Graves' hyperthyroidism and ophthalmopathy. Study-level points and caveats: In validation, the model predicted ophthalmopathy. These predictions came a median approximately 5.9 months before onset. Ophthalmopathy stood apart from stable hyperthyroidism in a 13 V-J model.

This sequence joins TRBV19 and TRBJ2-1, with TRBD2 matching 8 bases. The sequence was collected from a woman aged 25 to 39 with Graves' hyperthyroidism. Sequencing used blood. The DNA of the CDR3 is TGTGCCATCAGGGAAGCGGGAGTGGGGGACAATGAGCAGTTCTTC. Residues: CAIREAGVGDNEQFF.